This T cell receptor beta chain was recovered during a study of lung T cells in sarcoidosis with Löfgren's syndrome. MiXCR was run by TCRdb on the reads, yielding one entry per CDR3 protein. There are more than 2,000 distinct CDR3 sequences in the sample; about 18% occur only once, and around 13% lies in the top ten. Details on this clonotype: The junction shows a germline mismatch at one end, possibly a read error.

This clonotype was obtained from a human donor with sarcoidosis (Löfgren's syndrome or another form), or a control subject (not recorded which). Sequenced: CD4+ T cells from bronchoalveolar lavage.

The CDR3 sequence: CASGLQGLLQFELF. Written as DNA, the CDR3 is TGTGCCAGCGGGTTACAGGGTCTCCTACAATTTGAGCTCTTC. The rearrangement links TRBV6-2 or TRBV6-3 to TRBJ2-1; tentatively, D is TRBD1 (6 bases). CDR1 and CDR2 from the germline V gene are MNHEY and SVGEGT. The CDR3 sequence is 14 residues long.